This entry describes one T cell receptor beta chain. Germline CDR1 MNHNS, CDR2 SASEGT. V shed 8 bases and J shed 2 bases, with 18 bases lying between them. This CDR3 has 15 residues. The repertoire was sequenced with immunoSEQ multiplex PCR; TCRdb's copy has only in-frame clones and lacks some. The sample carries over 2 million clones, roughly 96% recorded once. The record originates from a study of shared clonotypes between healthy human individuals. This TCR derives from a man aged 18 to 35 in good health. The chain recombines TRBV6-1 with TRBJ1-1, with D unclear. Sequencing was done on a sample of naive CD4+ T cells sorted from blood. The subset was: CD45RA+ positively selected. The DNA of the CDR3 is TGTGCCAGCTCTGAATTCCGGGTTTACAACACTGAAGCTTTCTTT. Residues: CASSEFRVYNTEAFF.